Presented here are 12 T cell receptor beta chains from one specimen sequenced in a study of T cells in Graves' hyperthyroidism and ophthalmopathy (dated by TCRdb to between 2019 and 2020). Libraries were made using multiplex PCR. The sequencer listed for this sample is Illumina HiSeq 2000. Amplification of TCR beta CDR3 regions was carried out from RNA transcripts. For the first round of RT-PCR on the TCR CDR3, the HTBI primer set was used together with the Qiagen OneStep RT-PCR kit. TCRdb trimmed public reads at Q25 via fastp, called clones via MiXCR and kept in-frame beta chains. Every entry covers one CDR3 protein and lists the most common genes and DNA from its rows. For this sample there are a few hundred thousand distinct CDR3 sequences; 15% to 20% appear just once. About 51% of the sample is in the top ten clones. The specimen was blood. The receptor source for this set is a woman aged 55-69 years with Graves' ophthalmopathy.

Ten or more counts support this clonotype. The gene calls are TRBV6-1 and TRBJ2-2, with TRBD1 identical over 10 bases. The germline V gene encodes CDR1 MNHNS and CDR2 SASEGT. Trimming cost V 7 bases and J 1 base; bases outside gene matches: 9. The length of the CDR3 is 17 residues. The CDR3 DNA reads as TGTGCCAGCACCAATCCCGACAGGGGGCTGAACACCGGGGAGCTGTTTTTT. As protein: CASTNPDRGLNTGELFF.

This clonotype was recorded at least ten times. The genes are TRBV5-1 and TRBJ2-7, with 9 bases identical to TRBD1. This CDR3 is 15 amino acids long. CDR1 is SGHRS, CDR2 YFSETQ, per germline. After removal of 7 bases from V and 2 bases from J, the junction contained 10 bases not matched to a gene. Here the CDR3 reads CASSLEGTGTYEQYF. CDR3 sequence (DNA): TGCGCCAGCTCGCTGGAGGGGACAGGGACCTACGAGCAGTACTTC.

The chain is built from TRBV2 and TRBJ2-7; 8 nucleotides line up with TRBD1. The CDR3 totals 11 residues. Trimming cost V 11 bases and J 1 base; bases outside gene matches: 1. CDR1 and CDR2 (germline): SNHLY, FYNNEI. The CDR3 nucleotides are TGTGCCGGACAGGGTTCCTACGAGCAGTACTTC. Residues: CAGQGSYEQYF.

As concerns this clonotype: Given a much more abundant clone one base away, this may be a read error. The genes are TRBV12-5 and TRBJ2-3; D remains ambiguous. V lost 4 bases and J 7 bases, leaving 9 bases between the germline ends. CDR1 is LGHNT and CDR2 is FRNRAP in the germline V gene. This CDR3 region has 12 residues. CDR3 region: CASGSRPHTQYF. In DNA, the CDR3 is TGTGCTAGTGGTTCGCGCCCCCATACGCAGTATTTT.

This chain links TRBV7-9 with TRBJ2-7; D gene unclear. V lost 3 bases and J lost 5, with 14 bases in between. CDR1 is SEHNR, CDR2 FQNEAQ, per germline (reference sequence). The CDR3 has 14 residues. This CDR3 reads CASSFGIKSHEQYF. In DNA, the CDR3 is TGTGCCAGCAGCTTCGGTATCAAATCCCACGAGCAGTACTTC.

This clonotype has a count of ten or more. This chain uses TRBV18 with TRBJ2-2; D is possibly TRBD1 (6 bases). The V gene lost 8 bases and the J gene lost 1 base, with 14 bases spanning the gap. Per germline, CDR1 KGHSH and CDR2 LQKENI. The CDR3 sequence is 15 residues long. The CDR3 sequence is CASLRTAENTGELFF. The CDR3 DNA reads TGTGCCAGCCTAAGGACAGCCGAGAACACCGGGGAGCTGTTTTTT.

In this sample, this clonotype turned up a few times. The J gene is TRBJ2-5, the V gene TRBV15; TRBD2 matches at 7 bases. Unmatched junction bases numbered 16, after V lost 2 bases and J lost 4 bases. The germline V gene encodes CDR1 LNHNV and CDR2 YYDKDF (reference sequence). This CDR3 has 18 residues. For the CDR3, the DNA is TGTGCCACCAGCAGAAGGGTAGGAATTCCGGGGGGTCCAGAGACCCAGTACTTC. It translates to CATSRRVGIPGGPETQYF.

This clonotype has more than one count but fewer than ten. V and J are TRBV5-5 and TRBJ2-2; 9 bases map to TRBD2. The CDR3 is 16 residues long. Germline V gene lookup returns CDR1 SGHKS and CDR2 YYEKEE (reference sequence). V shed 0 bases, J shed 4 bases, and the junction held 4 bases outside the gene matches. CDR3 nucleotides: TGTGCCAGCAGCTTGGGAGCGGGAGGAAGCACCGGGGAGCTGTTTTTT. This sequence encodes CASSLGAGGSTGELFF.

Many counts were recorded for this clonotype. This chain connects TRBV7-2 to TRBJ2-5; 10 bases are shared with TRBD2. Germline CDR1 is SGHTA and CDR2 is FQGNSA. V trimming: 5 bases; J trimming: 4 bases; junction bases outside the gene matches: 10. The CDR3 length is 16 residues. The CDR3, as DNA: TGTGCCAGCAGCCGAACCGGGACTAGCGAGCTAGAGACCCAGTACTTC. This translates into CASSRTGTSELETQYF.

In this sample, this clonotype turned up a few times. The chain uses TRBV28 and TRBJ1-4, with a weak D call TRBD1 (5 bases). The germline CDR1 and CDR2 sequences are MDHEN and SYDVKM. The CDR3 is 12 amino acids. V gave up 6 bases and J gave up 8 bases, with 10 bases separating them. In nucleotides, the CDR3 is TGTGCCAGCAGGGGACCCATGGAAAAACTGTTTTTT. This sequence encodes CASRGPMEKLFF.

This clonotype was found many times. The J gene is TRBJ1-1, the V gene TRBV5-1, with D possibly being TRBD1 (5 bases). Between the trimmed V and J ends, which lost 4 bases and 3 bases, there was a span of 16 bases. The germline gives CDR1 SGHRS, CDR2 YFSETQ. This CDR3 contains 15 residues. CDR3 sequence reads: CASSPVGGGDTEAFF. The CDR3 nucleotides are TGCGCCAGCAGCCCGGTTGGGGGGGGGGACACTGAAGCTTTCTTT. The variable domain in full, completed from reference TRBV5-1 and TRBJ1-1, reads KAGVTQTPRYLIKTRGQQVTLSCSPISGHRSVSWYQQTPGQGLQFLFEYFSETQRNKGNFPGRFSGRQFSNSRSEMNVSTLELGDSALYLCASSPVGGGDTEAFFGQGTRLTVV.

This clonotype was seen many times. The chain is built from TRBV12-3 or TRBV12-4 and TRBJ1-1, with D uncertain. The germline V and J ends were trimmed by 1 base and 6 bases, with 6 bases remaining between them. The CDR3 has 12 residues. Here the CDR3 DNA reads TGTGCCAGCAGTTTAGGGTGGGCTGAAGCTTTCTTT. Translation gives CASSLGWAEAFF.